The 27 T cell receptor beta chains given below trace back to one sample, sequenced in a study of blood T cell repertoires in COVID-19. Libraries were prepared by immunoSEQ multiplex PCR; TCRdb keeps only in-frame clonotypes and omits some of them. This table has roughly 180,000 clones, around 86% appearing once. The sequenced material came from PBMCs or T cells enriched from blood (not recorded which). These receptors were taken from a woman between 25 and 40 years old who had recovered from COVID-19.

J is TRBJ2-5 and V is TRBV5-4; D is perhaps TRBD1 (6 bases). In germline, CDR1 is SGHNT, CDR2 YYREEE (reference sequence). V was clipped by 4 bases and J by 2 bases, with 12 bases between them. The CDR3 is 14 amino acids. Here the CDR3 DNA reads TGTGCCAGCAGCCAGACAGGCCGACAAGAGACCCAGTACTTC. The encoded protein is CASSQTGRQETQYF.

The V gene is TRBV27, the J gene TRBJ1-1, with TRBD1 as a possible D gene (6 bases). V was cut by 0 bases and J by 4 bases, with 9 bases left in between. This CDR3 spans 14 amino acids. Germline CDR1 and CDR2: MNHEY and SMNVEV (reference sequence). CDR3 sequence (DNA): TGTGCCAGCAGTTTATCGTGGGGGCGCACTGAAGCTTTCTTT. Its translation is CASSLSWGRTEAFF.

The rearrangement joins TRBV9 to TRBJ2-1; 7 positions match TRBD2. This CDR3 has 18 amino acids. CDR1 and CDR2 from the germline V gene are SGDLS and YYNGEE. The V segment lost 0 bases and the J segment 7 bases; nucleotides outside the gene matches: 16. CDR3 DNA: TGTGCCAGCAGCGTAGGGCTAGCGGCTAACCTTATGGTTAATGAGCAGTTCTTC. It is translated as CASSVGLAANLMVNEQFF.

This chain uses TRBV18 with TRBJ1-2; 8 positions match TRBD1. The germline V gene encodes CDR1 KGHSH and CDR2 LQKENI. With 2 bases clipped from V and 2 bases from J, the junction kept 10 bases outside the gene matches. The CDR3 covers 17 residues. CDR3 in amino acids: CASSPSGTGKLNYGYTF. The CDR3 region has the DNA TGTGCCAGCTCACCATCCGGGACAGGAAAGTTAAACTATGGCTACACCTTC.

This sequence joins TRBV2 and TRBJ1-2, with 7 bases that match TRBD1. This CDR3 comprises 14 residues. Germline loops: CDR1 SNHLY, CDR2 FYNNEI. With 4 bases clipped from V and 2 bases from J, the junction kept 4 bases outside the gene matches. CDR3: CASSVVRGNYGYTF. CDR3 bases: TGTGCCAGCAGTGTAGTCAGGGGGAACTATGGCTACACCTTC.

V and J are TRBV10-2 and TRBJ1-2; 10 bases are a match to TRBD1. This CDR3 is built from 15 residues. CDR1 is WSHSY and CDR2 is SAAADI in the germline V gene. J was trimmed by 4 bases and V by 2 bases; bases with no gene match: 4. In nucleotides, the CDR3 is TGCGCCAGCAGTGAGGGACAGGGGGGGTCCTATGGCTACACCTTC. Translation: CASSEGQGGSYGYTF.

The chain has TRBV4-1 and TRBJ2-1, with 9 bases identical to TRBD2. Germline lookup yields CDR1 MGHRA and CDR2 YSYEKL. CDR3 length: 14 residues. V lost 2 bases, J lost 5 bases, and 1 base stayed unmatched. The CDR3 coding sequence is TGCGCCAGCAGCCAAAGACTAGCGGACAATGAGCAGTTCTTC. Encoded protein: CASSQRLADNEQFF.

The genes are TRBV5-1 and TRBJ2-1; 13 positions match TRBD2. Germline V gene data show CDR1 as SGHRS and CDR2 as YFSETQ. CDR3 length: 18 amino acids. The junction had 11 bases not matched to a gene; V was cut back by 0 bases and J by 8 bases. The CDR3 reads CASSLELAGGPNSHEQFF. For the CDR3, the DNA is TGCGCCAGCAGCTTGGAACTAGCGGGAGGGCCAAATTCGCATGAGCAGTTCTTC.

This chain uses TRBV2 with TRBJ1-1; D gene unclear. The CDR3 has 13 residues. V was pared by 6 bases and J by 0 bases, with 8 bases between. Germline CDR1 and CDR2: SNHLY and FYNNEI. The DNA of the CDR3 is TGTGCCAGCAGGGCGGACTTGAACACTGAAGCTTTCTTT. Its protein product is CASRADLNTEAFF.

The chain is built from TRBV27 and TRBJ1-2; TRBD1 matches at 7 bases. Per germline, CDR1 MNHEY and CDR2 SMNVEV (reference sequence). This CDR3 contains 16 residues. With 6 bases clipped from V and 2 bases from J, the junction kept 12 bases outside the gene matches. The CDR3 loop reads CASRVYPLQGNYGYTF. The DNA of the CDR3 is TGTGCCAGCAGAGTTTACCCCTTACAGGGGAACTATGGCTACACCTTC.

This clone was found once. The chain recombines TRBV4-2 with TRBJ2-7; 13 positions match TRBD2. The CDR3 has 16 residues. Germline CDR1 is LGHNA and CDR2 is YNFKEQ. The V and J ends lost 2 bases and 6 bases, in that order; junction bases with no gene match: 7. The CDR3 coding sequence is TGTGCCAGCAGCCAAATAACTAGCGGGAGGGCAGTCGAGCAGTACTTC. It codes for CASSQITSGRAVEQYF.

The chain couples TRBV25-1 to TRBJ2-7, with 7 bases aligning to TRBD1. The CDR3 spans 14 residues. After removal of 2 bases from V and 5 bases from J, the junction contained 6 bases not matched to a gene. In germline, CDR1 is MGHDK, CDR2 SYGVNS. The CDR3 DNA follows: TGTGCCAGCAGTGAAAGACAGGGTAGAAACGAGCAGTACTTC. Translated: CASSERQGRNEQYF.

The V gene is TRBV29-1, the J gene TRBJ1-1; D may be TRBD1 (5 bases). The germline CDR1 and CDR2 sequences are SQVTM and ANQGSEA. Trimming left V 7 bases short and J 5 bases short, with 14 bases between. CDR3 size: 12 residues. The CDR3 is CSATHGGTEAFF. DNA for the CDR3: TGCAGCGCTACTCATGGGGGGACTGAAGCTTTCTTT. Variable domain in full (rest from reference TRBV29-1 and TRBJ1-1): SAVISQKPSRDICQRGTSLTIQCQVDSQVTMMFWYRQQPGQSLTLIATANQGSEATYESGFVIDKFPISRPNLTFSTLTVSNMSPEDSSIYLCSATHGGTEAFFGQGTRLTVV.

The chain recombines TRBV27 with TRBJ1-1; the match to TRBD1 covers 7 bases. Germline CDR1 and CDR2: MNHEY and SMNVEV (reference sequence). V gave up 1 base and J gave up 6 bases; unmatched junction bases: 8. The CDR3 runs 15 residues. CDR3 amino acids: CASSLLGGAKAEAFF. CDR3 bases: TGTGCCAGCAGTTTATTAGGGGGCGCCAAGGCTGAAGCTTTCTTT.

The chain links TRBV6-2 or TRBV6-3 to TRBJ1-6; tentatively, D is TRBD1 (5 bases). V lost 2 bases, J lost 9 bases, and 8 bases lay in between. CDR1 MNHEY and CDR2 SVGEGT come from the germline V gene. CDR3 length equals 13 residues. The CDR3 coding sequence is TGTGCCAGCAGTTACCCGGGGGGTTCACCCCTCCACTTT. It codes for CASSYPGGSPLHF.

This chain uses TRBV7-6 with TRBJ2-3; D possibly corresponds to TRBD2 (6 bases). Trimming removed 1 base from V and 3 bases from J, with 14 bases in between. The CDR3 loop spans 16 amino acids. Germline V gene sequence: CDR1 SGHVS, CDR2 FNYEAQ. The CDR3 sequence is CASSLGVGGTTDTQYF. The CDR3 DNA follows: TGTGCCAGCAGCTTAGGTGTGGGCGGGACGACAGATACGCAGTATTTT. The full variable domain, rest sourced from reference TRBV7-6 and TRBJ2-3, is GAGVSQSPRYKVTKRGQDVALRCDPISGHVSLYWYRQALGQGPEFLTYFNYEAQQDKSGLPNDRFSAERPEGSISTLTIQRTEQRDSAMYRCASSLGVGGTTDTQYFGPGTRLTVL.

This chain joins TRBV4-2 and TRBJ2-1; a possible D gene is TRBD2 (5 bases). Between the trimmed V and J ends, which lost 5 bases and 0 bases, there was a span of 14 bases. Per germline, CDR1 LGHNA and CDR2 YNFKEQ. The length of the CDR3 is 16 residues. For the CDR3, the DNA is TGTGCCAGCAGCGACGGAGGCTTAAGCTCCTACAATGAGCAGTTCTTC. It is translated as CASSDGGLSSYNEQFF.

The V and J genes are TRBV4-1 and TRBJ2-7; TRBD1 matches 7 bases. CDR1 MGHRA and CDR2 YSYEKL come from the germline V gene. J was trimmed by 5 bases and V by 2 bases; bases with no gene match: 6. The CDR3 spans 14 residues. The CDR3 is CASSQILTGDEQYF. The CDR3 bases are TGCGCCAGCAGCCAAATCCTTACAGGGGACGAGCAGTACTTC.

The J gene is TRBJ2-2, the V gene TRBV18; TRBD2 matches 12 bases. Per the germline V gene, CDR1 is KGHSH and CDR2 is LQKENI. CDR3 length equals 15 residues. After removal of 3 bases from V and 5 bases from J, the junction contained 1 base not matched to a gene. CDR3: CASSPGTSGTGELFF. The CDR3 coding sequence is TGTGCCAGCTCACCGGGGACTAGCGGGACCGGGGAGCTGTTTTTT.

This clone was seen once. The rearrangement links TRBV24-1 to TRBJ1-1; unclear D gene. The CDR3 sequence is 12 residues long. Germline V gives CDR1 KGHDR, CDR2 SFDVKD. Deletions cut 4 bases from V and 4 bases from J, with 6 bases between. In DNA, the CDR3 is TGTGCCACCAGTGACGCCGGCACTGAAGCTTTCTTT. It specifies CATSDAGTEAFF.

The chain joins TRBV4-1 to TRBJ2-1, with 8 bases that match TRBD2. The CDR3 contains 14 residues. The ends lost 5 bases at V and 6 bases at J; junction bases unmatched: 6. The germline gives CDR1 MGHRA, CDR2 YSYEKL. CDR3 coding DNA: TGCGCCAGCAGCGCCACCGGGACTAGCAATGAGCAGTTCTTC. Translation gives CASSATGTSNEQFF.

The chain links TRBV9 to TRBJ2-3; 8 nucleotides line up with TRBD2. The length of the CDR3 is 15 residues. V lost 3 bases and J lost 3; bases outside the gene matches: 6. Germline V gene sequence: CDR1 SGDLS, CDR2 YYNGEE. The DNA of the CDR3 is TGTGCCAGCAGCGAGGGACTAGTGGTGACAGATACGCAGTATTTT. Residues: CASSEGLVVTDTQYF.

The chain is built from TRBV7-9 and TRBJ2-1, with 7 bases fitting TRBD1. CDR3 length equals 17 residues. CDR1 is SEHNR, CDR2 FQNEAQ, per germline (reference sequence). Trimming removed 5 bases from V and 0 bases from J; junction bases left unmatched: 10. The CDR3 is CASSPRTGLSSYNEQFF. The CDR3 DNA sequence: TGTGCCAGCAGCCCCAGGACAGGCCTCAGCTCCTACAATGAGCAGTTCTTC.

In this sample, this clone turned up once. V usage is TRBV7-3 and J usage is TRBJ1-5; TRBD1 matches at 7 bases. The V gene's germline CDR1 is SGHTA and CDR2 FQGTGA. J lost 0 bases, V lost 5 bases, and 25 bases had no gene match. This CDR3 has 22 amino acids. The CDR3 region is CASSNSKGTDRVRRNSNQPQHF. CDR3 sequence (DNA): TGTGCCAGCAGCAATTCTAAAGGCACCGACAGGGTCCGCCGAAATAGCAATCAGCCCCAGCATTTT.

The chain recombines TRBV28 with TRBJ2-3, with a weak D call TRBD1 (6 bases). Deletions cut 5 bases from V and 3 bases from J, with 15 bases between. Germline CDR1 MDHEN, CDR2 SYDVKM. The CDR3 spans 15 residues. In DNA, the CDR3 is TGTGCCAGCAGTCGCCCCACACAGGGTACAGATACGCAGTATTTT. Protein: CASSRPTQGTDTQYF. Full variable domain (missing parts from reference TRBV28 and TRBJ2-3): DVKVTQSSRYLVKRTGEKVFLECVQDMDHENMFWYRQDPGLGLRLIYFSYDVKMKEKGDIPEGYSVSREKKERFSLILESASTNQTSMYLCASSRPTQGTDTQYFGPGTRLTVL.

The chain has TRBV6-2 or TRBV6-3 and TRBJ1-1; D is unclear. CDR1 is MNHEY, CDR2 SVGEGT, per germline. Trimming cost V 4 bases and J 1 base, with 13 bases left between them. The CDR3 length is 15 residues. The CDR3: CASSSTGGENTEAFF. The CDR3 nucleotides are TGTGCCAGCAGTTCAACGGGAGGCGAGAACACTGAAGCTTTCTTT.

V is TRBV7-9 and J is TRBJ1-1; maybe TRBD1 (6 bases). CDR1 SEHNR and CDR2 FQNEAQ come from the germline V gene (reference sequence). This CDR3 has 19 amino acids. V was clipped by 1 base and J by 4 bases, with 25 bases between them. The CDR3 is CASSLETRGNRFRGTEAFF. The CDR3 bases are TGTGCCAGCAGCTTAGAGACCAGGGGAAATAGGTTCCGGGGCACTGAAGCTTTCTTT. Full variable domain (missing parts from reference TRBV7-9 and TRBJ1-1): DTGVSQNPRHKITKRGQNVTFRCDPISEHNRLYWYRQTLGQGPEFLTYFQNEAQLEKSRLLSDRFSAERPKGSFSTLEIQRTEQGDSAMYLCASSLETRGNRFRGTEAFFGQGTRLTVV.